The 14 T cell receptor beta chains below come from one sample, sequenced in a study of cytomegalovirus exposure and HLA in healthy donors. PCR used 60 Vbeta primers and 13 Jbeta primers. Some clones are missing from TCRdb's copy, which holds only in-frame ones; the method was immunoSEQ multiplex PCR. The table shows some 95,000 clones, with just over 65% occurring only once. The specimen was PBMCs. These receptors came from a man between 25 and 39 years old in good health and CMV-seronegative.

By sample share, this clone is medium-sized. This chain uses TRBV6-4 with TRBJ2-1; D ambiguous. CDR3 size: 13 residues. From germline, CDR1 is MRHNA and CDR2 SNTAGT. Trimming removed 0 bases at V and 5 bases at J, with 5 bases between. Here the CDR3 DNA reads TGTGCCAGCAGTGACTCAGCGAACAATGAGCAGTTCTTC. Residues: CASSDSANNEQFF.

CDR3 residues: CASSFRTGGVWGYTF. For the CDR3, the DNA is TGTGCCAGCAGTTTTAGGACAGGGGGCGTCTGGGGCTACACCTTC. The chain is built from TRBV27 and TRBJ1-2, with 11 bases matching TRBD1. CDR3 length: 15 amino acids. Trimming cost V 3 bases and J 8 bases; bases outside gene matches: 8. Germline CDR1 reads MNHEY; CDR2 reads SMNVEV (reference sequence).

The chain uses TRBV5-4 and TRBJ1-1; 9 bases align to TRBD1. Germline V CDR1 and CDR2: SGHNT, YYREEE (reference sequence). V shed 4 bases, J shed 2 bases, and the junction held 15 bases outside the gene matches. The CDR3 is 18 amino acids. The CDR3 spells CASSLYLFTGGFNTEAFF. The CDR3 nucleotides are TGTGCCAGCAGCCTGTACCTCTTTACAGGGGGCTTTAACACTGAAGCTTTCTTT. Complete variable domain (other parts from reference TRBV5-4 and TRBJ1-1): ETGVTQSPTHLIKTRGQQVTLRCSSQSGHNTVSWYQQALGQGPQFIFQYYREEENGRGNFPPRFSGLQFPNYSSELNVNALELDDSALYLCASSLYLFTGGFNTEAFFGQGTRLTVV.

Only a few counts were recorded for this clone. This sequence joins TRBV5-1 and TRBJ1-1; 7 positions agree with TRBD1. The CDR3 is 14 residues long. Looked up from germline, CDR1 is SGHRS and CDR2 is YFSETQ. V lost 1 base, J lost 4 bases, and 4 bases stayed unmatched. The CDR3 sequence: CASSLSQGGTEAFF. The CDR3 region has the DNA TGCGCCAGCAGCTTGAGTCAGGGGGGCACTGAAGCTTTCTTT.

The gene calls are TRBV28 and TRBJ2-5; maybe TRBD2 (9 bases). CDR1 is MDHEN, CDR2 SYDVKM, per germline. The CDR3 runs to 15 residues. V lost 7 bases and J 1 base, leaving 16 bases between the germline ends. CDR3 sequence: CASTGGGRAQETQYF. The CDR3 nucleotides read TGTGCCAGCACAGGGGGCGGGAGGGCCCAAGAGACCCAGTACTTC.

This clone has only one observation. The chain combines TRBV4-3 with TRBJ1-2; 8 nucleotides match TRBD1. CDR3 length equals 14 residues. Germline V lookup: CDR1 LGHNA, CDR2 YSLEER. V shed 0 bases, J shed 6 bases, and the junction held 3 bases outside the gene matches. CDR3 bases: TGCGCCAGCAGCCAAGAGGGGACAGGCAATGGCTACACCTTC. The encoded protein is CASSQEGTGNGYTF.

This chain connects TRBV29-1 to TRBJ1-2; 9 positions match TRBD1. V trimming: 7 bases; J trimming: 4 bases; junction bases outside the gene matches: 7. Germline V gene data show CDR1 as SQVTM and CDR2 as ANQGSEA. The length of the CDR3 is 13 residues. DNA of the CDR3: TGCAGCGGGGGGGGACAGGGAGTCTATGGCTACACCTTC. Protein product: CSGGGQGVYGYTF.

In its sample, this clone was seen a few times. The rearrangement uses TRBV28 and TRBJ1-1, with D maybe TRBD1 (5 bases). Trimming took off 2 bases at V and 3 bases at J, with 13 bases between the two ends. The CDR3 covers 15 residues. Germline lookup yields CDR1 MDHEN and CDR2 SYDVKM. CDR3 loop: CASSLDGGFYTEAFF. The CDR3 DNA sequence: TGTGCCAGCAGTTTAGATGGGGGGTTCTACACTGAAGCTTTCTTT.

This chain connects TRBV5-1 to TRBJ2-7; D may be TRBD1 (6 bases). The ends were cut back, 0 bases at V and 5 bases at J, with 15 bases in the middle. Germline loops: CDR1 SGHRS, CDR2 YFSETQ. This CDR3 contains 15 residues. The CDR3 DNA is TGCGCCAGCAGCTTGGAGCAGGGGAAAGGCCACGAGCAGTACTTC. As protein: CASSLEQGKGHEQYF.

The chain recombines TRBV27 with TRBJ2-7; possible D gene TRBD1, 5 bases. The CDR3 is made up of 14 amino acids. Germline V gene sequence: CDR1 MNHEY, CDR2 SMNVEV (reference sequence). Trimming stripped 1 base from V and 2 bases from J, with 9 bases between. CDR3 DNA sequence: TGTGCCAGCAGTTTATTCAGGGAAGCCTACGAGCAGTACTTC. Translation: CASSLFREAYEQYF.

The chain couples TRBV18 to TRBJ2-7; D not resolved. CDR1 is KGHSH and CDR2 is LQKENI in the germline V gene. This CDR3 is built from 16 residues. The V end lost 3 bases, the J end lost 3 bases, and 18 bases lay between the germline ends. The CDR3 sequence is CASSPPNTPHLYEQYF. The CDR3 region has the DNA TGTGCCAGCTCACCCCCTAATACTCCTCACCTCTACGAGCAGTACTTC.

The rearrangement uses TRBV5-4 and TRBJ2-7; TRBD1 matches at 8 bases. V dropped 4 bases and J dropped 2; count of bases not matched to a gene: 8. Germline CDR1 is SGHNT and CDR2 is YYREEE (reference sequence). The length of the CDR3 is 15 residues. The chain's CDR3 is CASSPGQGRPYEQYF. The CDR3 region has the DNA TGTGCCAGCAGCCCTGGACAGGGAAGACCCTACGAGCAGTACTTC.

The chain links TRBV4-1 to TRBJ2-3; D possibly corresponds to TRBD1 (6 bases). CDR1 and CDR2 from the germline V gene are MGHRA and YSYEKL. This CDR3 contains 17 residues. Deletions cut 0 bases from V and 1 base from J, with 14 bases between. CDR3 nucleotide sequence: TGCGCCAGCAGCCAAGATAACGGTCCAGGGGGCACAGATACGCAGTATTTT. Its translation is CASSQDNGPGGTDTQYF.

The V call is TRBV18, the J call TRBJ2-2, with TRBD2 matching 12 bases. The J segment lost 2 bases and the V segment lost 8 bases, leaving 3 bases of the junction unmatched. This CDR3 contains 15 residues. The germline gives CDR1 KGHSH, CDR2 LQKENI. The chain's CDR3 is CASTGLAGNTGELFF. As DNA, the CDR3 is TGTGCCAGCACCGGACTAGCGGGAAACACCGGGGAGCTGTTTTTT. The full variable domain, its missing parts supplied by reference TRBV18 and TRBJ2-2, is NAGVMQNPRHLVRRRGQEARLRCSPMKGHSHVYWYRQLPEEGLKFMVYLQKENIIDESGMPKERFSAEFPKEGPSILRIQQVVRGDSAAYFCASTGLAGNTGELFFGEGSRLTVL.